Each of the 24 T cell receptor beta chains below was sequenced from the same sample in a study of blood T cell repertoires in COVID-19. This table comes from immunoSEQ multiplex PCR, and its TCRdb copy is limited to in-frame clones, with some not included. In the table there are under 150,000 clones, about 80% of which are singletons. Material: peripheral blood. The receptors shown here come from a woman between 55 and 75 years old with acute or convalescent COVID-19.

This sequence joins TRBV19 and TRBJ2-1, with D possibly matching TRBD1 (5 bases). This CDR3 comprises 11 residues. Germline V gene sequence: CDR1 LNHDA, CDR2 SQIVND (reference sequence). Trimming shortened V by 4 bases and J by 9 bases, and 7 bases separated the two germline ends. CDR3 nucleotides: TGTGCCAGTAGTACGGACATTGAGCAGTTCTTC. As protein: CASSTDIEQFF.

V and J are TRBV4-1 and TRBJ2-5; 10 nucleotides align to TRBD2. Trimming took 2 bases from V and 0 from J; bases not matched to a gene: 6. Germline CDR1 MGHRA, CDR2 YSYEKL. There are 17 residues in the CDR3. DNA for the CDR3: TGCGCCAGCAGCCAAAGGTACGGACTAGCGGACCAAGAGACCCAGTACTTC. It specifies CASSQRYGLADQETQYF.

This chain links TRBV3-1 (or the pseudogene TRBV3-2) with TRBJ2-3; 9 bases are a match to TRBD2. This CDR3 is built from 17 residues. With 0 bases clipped from V and 5 bases from J, the junction kept 9 bases outside the gene matches. Germline lookup yields CDR1 LGHDT and CDR2 YNNKEL (reference sequence). Here the CDR3 DNA reads TGTGCCAGCAGCCAAGAGGTTGCTAGCGGGAAGGTAGATACGCAGTATTTT. Translating gives CASSQEVASGKVDTQYF.

The genes are TRBV16 and TRBJ1-1, with 9 bases matching TRBD1. Germline CDR1 and CDR2: KGHSY and FQNENV. Trimming took 3 bases from V and 6 from J; bases not matched to a gene: 5. The CDR3 sequence is 14 residues long. The CDR3 DNA reads as TGTGCCAGCAGCCATGGGACAGGGAGAGCTGAAGCTTTCTTT. Translated, it gives CASSHGTGRAEAFF.

The chain is built from TRBV19 and TRBJ2-1; TRBD2 aligns across 8 bases. From germline, CDR1 is LNHDA and CDR2 SQIVND (reference sequence). CDR3 length: 11 residues. V gave up 6 bases and J gave up 9 bases; unmatched junction bases: 1. The CDR3 spells CASRAGVEQFF. The CDR3 nucleotides are TGTGCCAGTAGAGCGGGAGTTGAGCAGTTCTTC.

This chain links TRBV6-5 with TRBJ1-3, with TRBD1 matching over 7 bases. V shed 6 bases and J 2 bases; nucleotides not matched to a gene: 7. This CDR3 comprises 15 residues. Germline-derived CDR1 and CDR2 are MNHEY and SVGAGI. The CDR3 here is CASSRTTGTGNTIYF. In nucleotides, the CDR3 is TGTGCCAGCAGCCGCACGACAGGGACTGGAAACACCATATATTTT.

The rearrangement uses TRBV9 and TRBJ1-4; TRBD1 aligns across 11 bases. Unmatched junction bases numbered 3, after V lost 3 bases and J lost 5 bases. Germline V gene data show CDR1 as SGDLS and CDR2 as YYNGEE. The CDR3 is 15 amino acids. This CDR3 is CASSAGTGGNEKLFF. CDR3 in DNA: TGTGCCAGCAGCGCGGGGACAGGGGGAAATGAAAAACTGTTTTTT.

The chain is built from TRBV6-6 and TRBJ1-4; no reliable D call. V was trimmed by 5 bases and J by 2 bases, leaving 9 bases between them. The germline gives CDR1 MNHNY, CDR2 SVGAGI (reference sequence). The CDR3 has 14 amino acids. In DNA, the CDR3 is TGTGCCAGCAGTCTCAGCGGGACTAATGAAAAACTGTTTTTT. Translation: CASSLSGTNEKLFF.

The chain employs TRBV2 and TRBJ1-2, with a tentative D call TRBD1 (6 bases). The germline V and J ends were trimmed by 8 bases and 0 bases, with 10 bases remaining between them. The CDR3 runs 13 residues. Germline V CDR1 and CDR2: SNHLY, FYNNEI. In DNA, the CDR3 is TGTGCCAGCCTGGACAGAACTAACTATGGCTACACCTTC. Its translation is CASLDRTNYGYTF. Full variable domain (remainder filled in from reference TRBV2 and TRBJ1-2): EPEVTQTPSHQVTQMGQEVILRCVPISNHLYFYWYRQILGQKVEFLVSFYNNEISEKSEIFDDQFSVERPDGSNFTLKIRSTKLEDSAMYFCASLDRTNYGYTFGSGTRLTVV.

The genes are TRBV18 and TRBJ1-1, with 7 positions matching TRBD1. Germline V gene sequence: CDR1 KGHSH, CDR2 LQKENI. V dropped 8 bases and J dropped 1; count of bases not matched to a gene: 1. The CDR3 has 12 amino acids. Here the CDR3 reads CASRQGNTEAFF. CDR3 in DNA: TGTGCCAGCCGACAGGGGAACACTGAAGCTTTCTTT.

V gene TRBV28 combines with J gene TRBJ2-3; 9 bases match TRBD2. This CDR3 has 16 residues. The J segment lost 4 bases and the V segment lost 5 bases, leaving 10 bases of the junction unmatched. The germline V gene has CDR1 MDHEN and CDR2 SYDVKM. CDR3 sequence reads: CASSPRSGRPADTQYF. The CDR3 region has the DNA TGTGCCAGCAGTCCTCGAAGCGGGAGGCCTGCAGATACGCAGTATTTT.

V gene TRBV5-1 combines with J gene TRBJ1-1, with a weak D call TRBD1 (5 bases). Trimming removed 0 bases from V and 0 bases from J, with 24 bases in between. Germline CDR1 is SGHRS and CDR2 is YFSETQ. The CDR3 has 20 amino acids. This chain's CDR3 is CASSLGLSISPGYVNTEAFF. The CDR3 DNA reads TGCGCCAGCAGCTTGGGGTTATCCATCTCTCCAGGGTACGTGAACACTGAAGCTTTCTTT.

This chain connects TRBV9 to TRBJ2-3; D not resolved. The CDR3 has 14 amino acids. Trimming pared 5 bases from V and 3 bases from J, leaving 13 bases between. Germline-derived CDR1 and CDR2 are SGDLS and YYNGEE. This CDR3 is CASSRLPSTDTQYF. The CDR3 DNA follows: TGTGCCAGCAGTCGGTTGCCTTCGACAGATACGCAGTATTTT.

The rearrangement uses TRBV27 and TRBJ1-2; the D gene is possibly TRBD1 (6 bases). CDR1 and CDR2 from the germline V gene are MNHEY and SMNVEV (reference sequence). The V and J ends lost 6 bases and 0 bases respectively, with 17 bases between them. This CDR3 has 16 amino acids. CDR3 bases: TGTGCCAGCAGGCCCAGAGACAGGTTTTCTAACTATGGCTACACCTTC. It is translated as CASRPRDRFSNYGYTF.

This chain links TRBV28 with TRBJ2-7; the D gene is possibly TRBD1 (6 bases). The V gene lost 2 bases and the J gene lost 3 bases, with 14 bases spanning the gap. The germline V gene encodes CDR1 MDHEN and CDR2 SYDVKM. There are 15 residues in the CDR3. The CDR3 bases are TGTGCCAGCAGTTTACATGCAGGGGAAATCTACGAGCAGTACTTC. Protein product: CASSLHAGEIYEQYF.

The V call is TRBV28, the J call TRBJ1-6, with 8 bases matching TRBD1. Germline V gene sequence: CDR1 MDHEN, CDR2 SYDVKM. CDR3 size: 15 residues. J lost 7 bases, V lost 5 bases, and 7 bases had no gene match. The CDR3 DNA follows: TGTGCCAGCAGTGCTCGGACAGGGTGGAATTCACCCCTCCACTTT. Its protein product is CASSARTGWNSPLHF.

The rearrangement joins TRBV19 to TRBJ1-4; D gene ambiguous. The CDR3 contains 18 residues. The germline V gene has CDR1 LNHDA and CDR2 SQIVND (reference sequence). V lost 6 bases and J lost 0, with 20 bases in between. The DNA for the CDR3 is TGTGCCAGTAGCATCCGAGGCCTCTCCAGTGCAACTAATGAAAAACTGTTTTTT. Translated, it gives CASSIRGLSSATNEKLFF.

The chain has TRBV24-1 and TRBJ2-2; D possibly corresponds to TRBD1 (6 bases). The V gene's germline CDR1 is KGHDR and CDR2 SFDVKD. The V gene lost 7 bases and the J gene lost 4 bases, with 18 bases spanning the gap. The CDR3 runs to 16 residues. As DNA, the CDR3 is TGTGCCACCAGACTATATATACAGGGTCCCACCGGGGAGCTGTTTTTT. Translation gives CATRLYIQGPTGELFF.

This clone has more than one count but fewer than ten. The chain carries TRBV7-9 and TRBJ1-2, with a tentative D call TRBD1 (6 bases). This CDR3 contains 14 residues. CDR1 and CDR2 from the germline V gene are SEHNR and FQNEAQ (reference sequence). The ends were cut back, 7 bases at V and 3 bases at J, with 15 bases in the middle. The CDR3, as DNA: TGTGCCAGCACTCCCGGGTGGACAGACTATGGCTACACCTTC. It translates to CASTPGWTDYGYTF.

This clone has a count of ten or more. CDR3 in DNA: TGTGCCAGCGGGGGACAGCAAAATCAGCCCCAGCATTTT. Residues: CASGGQQNQPQHF. The rearrangement links TRBV6-5 to TRBJ1-5; 7 nucleotides line up with TRBD1. Germline CDR1 reads MNHEY; CDR2 reads SVGAGI. The CDR3 is 13 amino acids. V lost 8 bases and J lost 4; bases outside the gene matches: 5.

This clone was counted between two and nine times. The chain has TRBV6-5 and TRBJ1-4; 8 nucleotides line up with TRBD1. This CDR3 has 15 residues. The J segment lost 7 bases and the V segment lost 6 bases, leaving 10 bases of the junction unmatched. The V gene's germline CDR1 is MNHEY and CDR2 SVGAGI. CDR3 sequence (DNA): TGTGCCAGCAGCGACAGGGGAAGCGTGAGTGAAAAACTGTTTTTT. Translation gives CASSDRGSVSEKLFF.

This sequence joins TRBV7-8 and TRBJ1-2; 9 nucleotides align to TRBD1. V was pared by 5 bases and J by 8 bases, with 15 bases of the junction left unmatched. Germline CDR1 and CDR2: SGHVS and FQNEAQ. The CDR3 has 16 residues. CDR3 coding DNA: TGTGCCAGCAGCACTCGAGAGAACAACAGGGGGCAAGGCTACACCTTC. This translates into CASSTRENNRGQGYTF. The variable domain in full, completed from reference TRBV7-8 and TRBJ1-2, reads GAGVSQSPRYKVAKRGQDVALRCDPISGHVSLFWYQQALGQGPEFLTYFQNEAQLDKSGLPSDRFFAERPEGSVSTLKIQRTQQEDSAVYLCASSTRENNRGQGYTFGSGTRLTVV.

The chain combines TRBV3-1 (or the pseudogene TRBV3-2) with TRBJ1-5; no reliable D call. CDR1 is LGHDT, CDR2 YNNKEL, per germline (reference sequence). The CDR3 sequence is 15 residues long. Between the trimmed V and J ends, which lost 1 base and 5 bases, there was a span of 12 bases. The CDR3 DNA is TGTGCCAGCAGCCAAGGCGGGCCGGGCGATCAGCCCCAGCATTTT. Its protein is CASSQGGPGDQPQHF.

This chain connects TRBV6-5 to TRBJ2-7; 12 bases are a match to TRBD2. The CDR3 runs to 15 residues. Per the germline V gene, CDR1 is MNHEY and CDR2 is SVGAGI. Trimming removed 6 bases from V and 4 bases from J; junction bases left unmatched: 7. The chain's CDR3 is CASRSPSGRGYEQYF. The CDR3 DNA follows: TGTGCCAGCAGGAGCCCTAGCGGGAGGGGGTACGAGCAGTACTTC.